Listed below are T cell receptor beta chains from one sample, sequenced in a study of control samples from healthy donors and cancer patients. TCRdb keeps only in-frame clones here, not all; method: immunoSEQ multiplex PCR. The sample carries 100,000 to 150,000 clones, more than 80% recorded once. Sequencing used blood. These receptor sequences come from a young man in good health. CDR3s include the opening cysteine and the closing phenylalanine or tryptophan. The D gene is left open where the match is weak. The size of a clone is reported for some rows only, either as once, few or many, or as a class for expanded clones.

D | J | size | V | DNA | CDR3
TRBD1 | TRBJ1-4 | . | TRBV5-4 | TGTGCCAGCAGCCCCCAGGACAGGACTGAAAAACTGTTTTTT | CASSPQDRTEKLFF
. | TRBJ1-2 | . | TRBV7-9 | TGTGCCAGCAGCTTAGGTTGGGACAAAGTGGATGGCTACACCTTC | CASSLGWDKVDGYTF
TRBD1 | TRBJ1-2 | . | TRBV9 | TGTGCCAGCAGCGGCCGACAGGGGATCAATGGCTACACCTTC | CASSGRQGINGYTF
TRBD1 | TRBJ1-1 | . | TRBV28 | TGTGCCACCCGCAAGGAGCTGACAGGGTTAATGTGGGGCGCTGAAGCTTTCTTT | CATRKELTGLMWGAEAFF
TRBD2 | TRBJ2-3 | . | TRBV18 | TGTGCCAGCTCCCTACTAGCGGGAGGGTCAGATACGCAGTATTTT | CASSLLAGGSDTQYF
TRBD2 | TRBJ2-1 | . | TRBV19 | TGTGCCAGTACCCCGACTAGCGGGGGCGCCTACAATGAGCAGTTCTTC | CASTPTSGGAYNEQFF
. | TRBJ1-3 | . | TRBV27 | TGTGCCAGCAGTTCCCCAGGGGAGGGGAACACCATATATTTT | CASSSPGEGNTIYF
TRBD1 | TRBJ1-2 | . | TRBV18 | TGTGCCAGCTCACCGGGACAGGGGAATGGCTACACCTTC | CASSPGQGNGYTF
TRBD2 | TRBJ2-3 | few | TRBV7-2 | TGTGCCAGCAGCCCCGATTTCGGTAGCGGGAGGTACACAGATACGCAGTATTTT | CASSPDFGSGRYTDTQYF
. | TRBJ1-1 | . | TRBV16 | TGTGCCAGCAGCCGCGGACCGAGGGCTGAAGCTTTCTTT | CASSRGPRAEAFF